The rows below give T cell receptor beta chains drawn from one sample of a study of T cell responses to AZD1222 COVID-19 vaccine. Using immunoSEQ multiplex PCR, the repertoire was profiled, and TCRdb retains in-frame clones only, with some absent. The table shows 70,000 to 95,000 clones, with roughly 89% occurring only once. Sequences were derived from peripheral blood, sampled on day 0 of MenACWY control vaccination. Receptor source: an adult in good health. Each CDR3 is given with its conserved first and last residue. D genes are given only for firm matches.

12	.	TRBV15	TRBJ2-7	CATSTSQGVQYF	TGTGCCACCAGCACTTCACAGGGAGTGCAGTACTTC
13	.	TRBV7-2	TRBJ1-5	CASSLAYNQPQHF	TGTGCCAGCAGCTTAGCGTACAATCAGCCCCAGCATTTT
16	TRBD2	TRBV7-2	TRBJ2-3	CASSFAPAGGSDTQYF	TGTGCCAGCAGCTTCGCTCCAGCGGGGGGGTCAGATACGCAGTATTTT
15	TRBD2	TRBV5-1	TRBJ2-1	CASSSAGGGGGEQFF	TGCGCCAGCAGCTCTGCGGGGGGCGGAGGAGGTGAGCAGTTCTTC
16	TRBD2	TRBV5-1	TRBJ2-1	CASSYGLAGGHDEQFF	TGCGCCAGCAGCTACGGACTAGCGGGGGGGCATGATGAGCAGTTCTTC
12	.	TRBV10-3	TRBJ1-5	CAISGDRDIQHF	TGTGCCATCAGTGGAGACCGGGACATTCAGCATTTT
16	.	TRBV7-8	TRBJ2-4	CASSSPDRLAKNIQYF	TGTGCCAGCAGCTCTCCTGACAGGCTAGCCAAAAACATTCAGTACTTC
13	.	TRBV7-9	TRBJ2-5	CASSRGAWETQYF	TGTGCCAGCAGCCGGGGGGCCTGGGAGACCCAGTACTTC
17	TRBD1	TRBV9	TRBJ2-6	CASSSPTGAEGANVLTF	TGTGCCAGCAGCTCCCCCACAGGGGCGGAAGGGGCCAACGTCCTGACTTTC
16	.	TRBV6-5	TRBJ2-1	CASSYGAGYSYNEQFF	TGTGCCAGCAGTTACGGAGCAGGTTACTCCTACAATGAGCAGTTCTTC
17	.	TRBV7-9	TRBJ2-1	CASSSTLYSQRSHEQFF	TGTGCCAGCAGCTCCACCCTGTACAGCCAGAGGTCTCATGAGCAGTTCTTC
19	.	TRBV18	TRBJ1-5	CASSPPNRDFSVGNQPQHF	TGTGCCAGCTCACCACCAAACAGGGATTTTTCCGTCGGCAATCAGCCCCAGCATTTT
16	.	TRBV21-1	TRBJ1-1	CASSKANFRGRTEAFF	TGTGCCAGCAGCAAAGCAAACTTCCGAGGGCGCACTGAAGCTTTCTTT
15	TRBD1	TRBV4-3	TRBJ2-1	CASSHTGQGWNEQFF	TGCGCCAGCAGCCATACTGGACAGGGGTGGAATGAGCAGTTCTTC
17	TRBD2	TRBV3-1/TRBV3-2	TRBJ2-5	CASTPGLAGAEGETQYF	TGTGCCAGCACCCCGGGACTAGCGGGGGCAGAGGGGGAGACCCAGTACTTC
14	TRBD1	TRBV2	TRBJ2-1	CASTWDRSYNEQFF	TGTGCCAGCACTTGGGACAGGAGCTACAATGAGCAGTTCTTC
15	.	TRBV19	TRBJ2-2	CATPPRRGNTGELFF	TGTGCCACCCCCCCGCGGCGGGGTAACACCGGGGAGCTGTTTTTT